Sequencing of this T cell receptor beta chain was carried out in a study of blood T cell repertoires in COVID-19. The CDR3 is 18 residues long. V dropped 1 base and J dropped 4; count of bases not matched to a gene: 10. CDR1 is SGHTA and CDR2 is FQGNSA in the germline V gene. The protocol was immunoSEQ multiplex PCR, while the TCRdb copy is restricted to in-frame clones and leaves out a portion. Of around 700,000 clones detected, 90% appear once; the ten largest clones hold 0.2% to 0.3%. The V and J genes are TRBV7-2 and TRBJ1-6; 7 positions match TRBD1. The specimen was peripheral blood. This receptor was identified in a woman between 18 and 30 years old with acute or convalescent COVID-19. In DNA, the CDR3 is TGTGCCAGCAGCTTAGACCGACAGGGCCCCTATTATAATTCACCCCTCCACTTT. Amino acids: CASSLDRQGPYYNSPLHF.